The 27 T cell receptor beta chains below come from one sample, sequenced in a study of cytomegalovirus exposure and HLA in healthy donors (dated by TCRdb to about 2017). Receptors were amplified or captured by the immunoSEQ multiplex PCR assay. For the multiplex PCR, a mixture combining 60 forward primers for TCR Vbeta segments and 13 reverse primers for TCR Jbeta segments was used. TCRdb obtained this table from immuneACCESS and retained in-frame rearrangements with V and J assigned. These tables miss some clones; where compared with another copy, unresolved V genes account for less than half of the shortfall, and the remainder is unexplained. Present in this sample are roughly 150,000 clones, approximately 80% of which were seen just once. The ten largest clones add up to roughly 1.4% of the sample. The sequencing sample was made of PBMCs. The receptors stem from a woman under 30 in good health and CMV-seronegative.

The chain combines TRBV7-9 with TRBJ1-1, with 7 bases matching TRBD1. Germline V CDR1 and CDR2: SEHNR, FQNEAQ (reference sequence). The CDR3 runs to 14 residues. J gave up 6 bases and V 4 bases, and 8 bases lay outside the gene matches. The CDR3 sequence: CASSSDRVGAEAFF. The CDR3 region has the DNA TGTGCCAGCAGCTCAGACAGGGTTGGGGCTGAAGCTTTCTTT.

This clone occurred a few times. The CDR3 sequence: CASSEGQPRQEQYF. In DNA, the CDR3 is TGTGCCAGCAGTGAAGGTCAACCAAGACAAGAGCAGTACTTC. This chain connects TRBV6-1 to TRBJ2-7, with D unclear. Germline V gene sequence: CDR1 MNHNS, CDR2 SASEGT. The CDR3 length is 14 residues. Trimming removed 1 base at V and 7 bases at J, with 14 bases between.

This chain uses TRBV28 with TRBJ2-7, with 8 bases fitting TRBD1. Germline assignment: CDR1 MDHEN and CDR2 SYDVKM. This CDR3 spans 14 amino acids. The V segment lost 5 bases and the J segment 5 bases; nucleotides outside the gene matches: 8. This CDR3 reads CASSEDRVGDEQYF. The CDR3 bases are TGTGCCAGCAGTGAGGACAGGGTAGGGGACGAGCAGTACTTC. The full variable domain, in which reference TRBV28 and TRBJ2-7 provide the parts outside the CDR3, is DVKVTQSSRYLVKRTGEKVFLECVQDMDHENMFWYRQDPGLGLRLIYFSYDVKMKEKGDIPEGYSVSREKKERFSLILESASTNQTSMYLCASSEDRVGDEQYFGPGTRLTVT.

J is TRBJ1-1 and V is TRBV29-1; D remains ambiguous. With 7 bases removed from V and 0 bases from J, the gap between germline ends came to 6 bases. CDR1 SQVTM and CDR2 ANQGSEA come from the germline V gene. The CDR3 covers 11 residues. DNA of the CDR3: TGCAGCGGACAATTGAACACTGAAGCTTTCTTT. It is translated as CSGQLNTEAFF.

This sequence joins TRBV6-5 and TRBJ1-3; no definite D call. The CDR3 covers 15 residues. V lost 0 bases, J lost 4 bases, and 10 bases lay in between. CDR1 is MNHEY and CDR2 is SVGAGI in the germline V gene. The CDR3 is CASSYSRAVGNTIYF. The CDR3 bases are TGTGCCAGCAGTTACTCGAGGGCTGTCGGAAACACCATATATTTT.

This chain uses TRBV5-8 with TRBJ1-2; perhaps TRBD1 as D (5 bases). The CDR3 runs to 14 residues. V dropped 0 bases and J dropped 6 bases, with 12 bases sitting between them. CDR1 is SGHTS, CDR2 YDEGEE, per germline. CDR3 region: CASSLGPRANGYTF. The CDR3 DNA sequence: TGTGCCAGCAGCTTGGGCCCCAGGGCAAATGGCTACACCTTC. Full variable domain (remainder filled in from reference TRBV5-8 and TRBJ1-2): EAGVTQSPTHLIKTRGQQATLRCSPISGHTSVYWYQQALGLGLQFLLWYDEGEERNRGNFPPRFSGRQFPNYSSELNVNALELEDSALYLCASSLGPRANGYTFGSGTRLTVV.

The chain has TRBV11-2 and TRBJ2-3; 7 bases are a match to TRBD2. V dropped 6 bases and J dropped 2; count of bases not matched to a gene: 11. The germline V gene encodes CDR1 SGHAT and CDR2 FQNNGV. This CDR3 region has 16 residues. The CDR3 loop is CASRPPSGASTDTQYF. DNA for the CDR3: TGTGCCAGCAGACCCCCTAGCGGAGCTTCCACAGATACGCAGTATTTT.

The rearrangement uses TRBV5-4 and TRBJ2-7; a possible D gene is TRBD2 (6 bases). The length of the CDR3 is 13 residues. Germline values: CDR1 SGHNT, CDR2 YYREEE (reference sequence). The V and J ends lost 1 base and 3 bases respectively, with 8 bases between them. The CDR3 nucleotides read TGTGCCAGCAGCTTGCAGGGAGGCTACGAGCAGTACTTC. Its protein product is CASSLQGGYEQYF.

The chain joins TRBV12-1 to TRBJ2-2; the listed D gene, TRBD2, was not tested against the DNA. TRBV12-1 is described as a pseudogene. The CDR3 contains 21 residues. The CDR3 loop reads CASSFEGLAGGRRRNTGELFF. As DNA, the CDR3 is TGTGCCAGCAGCTTTGAGGGACTAGCGGGGGGACGTCGTCGGAACACCGGGGAGCTGTTTTTT.

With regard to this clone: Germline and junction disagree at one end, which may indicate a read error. The CDR3 sequence: CSSSSTLTGQTDFYGYTF. DNA for the CDR3: TGTTCCAGCAGCTCCACTCTCACAGGACAGACTGACTTCTATGGCTACACCTTC. The chain carries TRBV7-9 and TRBJ1-2; perhaps TRBD1 as D (6 bases). Germline CDR1 reads SEHNR; CDR2 reads FQNEAQ (reference sequence). This CDR3 contains 18 residues.

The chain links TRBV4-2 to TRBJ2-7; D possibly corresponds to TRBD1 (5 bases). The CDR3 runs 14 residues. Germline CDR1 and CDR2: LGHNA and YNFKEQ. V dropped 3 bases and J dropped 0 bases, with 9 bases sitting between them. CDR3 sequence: CASSQQGSSYEQYF. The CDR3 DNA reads TGTGCCAGCAGCCAGCAGGGAAGCTCCTACGAGCAGTACTTC.

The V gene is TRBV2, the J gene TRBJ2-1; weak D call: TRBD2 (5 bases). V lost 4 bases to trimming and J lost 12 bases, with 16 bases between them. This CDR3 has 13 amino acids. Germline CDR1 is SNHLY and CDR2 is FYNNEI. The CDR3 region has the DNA TGTGCCAGCAGTGGATCCTTAGGGAGTGGGCAGTTCTTC. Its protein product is CASSGSLGSGQFF.

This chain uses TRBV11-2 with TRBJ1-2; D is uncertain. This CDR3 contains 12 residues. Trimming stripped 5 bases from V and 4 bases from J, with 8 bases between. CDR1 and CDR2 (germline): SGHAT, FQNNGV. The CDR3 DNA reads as TGTGCCAGCAGCCCGGTGGTCTATGGCTACACCTTC. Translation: CASSPVVYGYTF.

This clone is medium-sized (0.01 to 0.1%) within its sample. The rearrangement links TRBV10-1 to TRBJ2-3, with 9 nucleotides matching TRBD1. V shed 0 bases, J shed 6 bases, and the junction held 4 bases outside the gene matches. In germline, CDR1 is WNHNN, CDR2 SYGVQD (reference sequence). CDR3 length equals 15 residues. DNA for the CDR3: TGCGCCAGCAGTGAGTCGACAGGGGGTAGGGATACGCAGTATTTT. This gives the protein CASSESTGGRDTQYF.

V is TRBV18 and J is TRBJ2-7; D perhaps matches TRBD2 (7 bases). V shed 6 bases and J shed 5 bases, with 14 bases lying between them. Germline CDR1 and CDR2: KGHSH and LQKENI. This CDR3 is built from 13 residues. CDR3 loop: CASSRGGAHEQYF. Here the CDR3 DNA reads TGTGCCAGCTCGAGGGGGGGGGCCCACGAGCAGTACTTC.

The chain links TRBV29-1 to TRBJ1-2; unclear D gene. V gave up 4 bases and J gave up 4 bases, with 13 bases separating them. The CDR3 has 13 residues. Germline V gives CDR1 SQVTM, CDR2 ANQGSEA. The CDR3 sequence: CSVGDSGIYGYTF. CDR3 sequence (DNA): TGCAGCGTTGGCGATTCGGGGATCTATGGCTACACCTTC.

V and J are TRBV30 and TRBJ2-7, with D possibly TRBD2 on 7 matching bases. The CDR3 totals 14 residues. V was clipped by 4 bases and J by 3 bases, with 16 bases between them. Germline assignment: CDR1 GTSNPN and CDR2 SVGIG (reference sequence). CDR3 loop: CAWTRGGGSYEQYF. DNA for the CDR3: TGTGCCTGGACACGGGGAGGGGGTAGCTACGAGCAGTACTTC.

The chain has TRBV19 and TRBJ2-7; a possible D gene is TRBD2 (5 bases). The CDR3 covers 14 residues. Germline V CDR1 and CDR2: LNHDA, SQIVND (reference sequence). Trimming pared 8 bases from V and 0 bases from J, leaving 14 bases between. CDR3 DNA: TGTGCCAGTCAAACTACCGGGAACTCCTACGAGCAGTACTTC. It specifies CASQTTGNSYEQYF.

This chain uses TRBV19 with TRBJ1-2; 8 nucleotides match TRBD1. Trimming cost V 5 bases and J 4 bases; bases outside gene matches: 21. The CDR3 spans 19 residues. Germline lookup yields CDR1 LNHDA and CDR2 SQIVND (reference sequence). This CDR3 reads CASSGFDRGQTNPSYGYTF. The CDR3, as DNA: TGTGCCAGTAGTGGGTTTGACAGGGGTCAAACCAACCCTTCCTATGGCTACACCTTC.

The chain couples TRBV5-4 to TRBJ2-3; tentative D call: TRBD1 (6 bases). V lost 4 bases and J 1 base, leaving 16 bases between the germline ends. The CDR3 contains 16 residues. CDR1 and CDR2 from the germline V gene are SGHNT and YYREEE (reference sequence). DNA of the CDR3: TGTGCCAGCAGCCTCCCCCCAGGGGTGGGCACAGATACGCAGTATTTT. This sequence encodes CASSLPPGVGTDTQYF. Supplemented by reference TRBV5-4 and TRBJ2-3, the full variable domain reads ETGVTQSPTHLIKTRGQQVTLRCSSQSGHNTVSWYQQALGQGPQFIFQYYREEENGRGNFPPRFSGLQFPNYSSELNVNALELDDSALYLCASSLPPGVGTDTQYFGPGTRLTVL.

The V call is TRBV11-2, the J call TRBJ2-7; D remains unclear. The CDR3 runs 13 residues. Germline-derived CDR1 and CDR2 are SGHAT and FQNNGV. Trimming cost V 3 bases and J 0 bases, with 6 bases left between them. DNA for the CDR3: TGTGCCAGCAGCTTGCCGAGCTCCTACGAGCAGTACTTC. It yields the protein CASSLPSSYEQYF. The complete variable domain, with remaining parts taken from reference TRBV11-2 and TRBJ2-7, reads EAGVAQSPRYKIIEKRQSVAFWCNPISGHATLYWYQQILGQGPKLLIQFQNNGVVDDSQLPKDRFSAERLKGVDSTLKIQPAKLEDSAVYLCASSLPSSYEQYFGPGTRLTVT.

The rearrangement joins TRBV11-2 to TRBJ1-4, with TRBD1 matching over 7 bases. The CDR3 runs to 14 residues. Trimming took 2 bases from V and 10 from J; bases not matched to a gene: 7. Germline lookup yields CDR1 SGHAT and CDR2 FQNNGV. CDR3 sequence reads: CASSLRSTGAKLFF. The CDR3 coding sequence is TGTGCCAGCAGCTTACGGTCCACAGGGGCAAAACTGTTTTTT.

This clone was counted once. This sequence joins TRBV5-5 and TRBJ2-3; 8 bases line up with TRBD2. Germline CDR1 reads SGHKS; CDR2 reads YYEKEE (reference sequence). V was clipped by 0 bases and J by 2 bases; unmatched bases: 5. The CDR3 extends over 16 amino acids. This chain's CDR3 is CASSLGGLGLTDTQYF. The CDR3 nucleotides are TGTGCCAGCAGCTTGGGGGGACTAGGGCTCACAGATACGCAGTATTTT.

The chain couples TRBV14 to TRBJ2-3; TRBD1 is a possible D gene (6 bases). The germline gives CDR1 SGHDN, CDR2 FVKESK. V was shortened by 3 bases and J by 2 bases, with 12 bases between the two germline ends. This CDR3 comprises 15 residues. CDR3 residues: CASSQATGFTDTQYF. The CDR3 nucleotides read TGTGCCAGCAGCCAGGCTACAGGGTTCACAGATACGCAGTATTTT.

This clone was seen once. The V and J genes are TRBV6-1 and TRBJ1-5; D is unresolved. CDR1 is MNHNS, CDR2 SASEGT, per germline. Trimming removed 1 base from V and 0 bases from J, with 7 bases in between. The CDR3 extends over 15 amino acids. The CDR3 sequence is CASSEVDYSNQPQHF. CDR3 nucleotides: TGTGCCAGCAGTGAAGTGGACTATAGCAATCAGCCCCAGCATTTT.

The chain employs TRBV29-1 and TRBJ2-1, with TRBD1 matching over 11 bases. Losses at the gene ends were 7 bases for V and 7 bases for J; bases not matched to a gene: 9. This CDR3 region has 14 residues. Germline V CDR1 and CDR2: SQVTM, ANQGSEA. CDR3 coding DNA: TGCAGCGCCGGGACAGGGGGAACGCGGAATGAGCAGTTCTTC. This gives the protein CSAGTGGTRNEQFF.

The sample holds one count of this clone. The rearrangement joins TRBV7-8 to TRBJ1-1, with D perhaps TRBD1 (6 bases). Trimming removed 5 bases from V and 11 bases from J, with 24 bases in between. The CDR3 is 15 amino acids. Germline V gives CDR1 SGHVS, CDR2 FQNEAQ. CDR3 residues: CASSLLITGYLGAFF. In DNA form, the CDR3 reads TGTGCCAGCAGCCTTCTTATAACAGGGTACCTGGGCGCTTTCTTT.